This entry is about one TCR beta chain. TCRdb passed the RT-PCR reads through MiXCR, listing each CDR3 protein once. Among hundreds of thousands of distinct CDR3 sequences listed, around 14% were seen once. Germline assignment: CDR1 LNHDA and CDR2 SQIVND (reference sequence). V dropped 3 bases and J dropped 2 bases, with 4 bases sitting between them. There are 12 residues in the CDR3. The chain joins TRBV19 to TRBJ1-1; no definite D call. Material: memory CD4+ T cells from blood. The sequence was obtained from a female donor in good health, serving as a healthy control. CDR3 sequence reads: CASSMSNTEAFF. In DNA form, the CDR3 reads TGTGCCAGTAGTATGAGCAACACTGAAGCTTTCTTT.